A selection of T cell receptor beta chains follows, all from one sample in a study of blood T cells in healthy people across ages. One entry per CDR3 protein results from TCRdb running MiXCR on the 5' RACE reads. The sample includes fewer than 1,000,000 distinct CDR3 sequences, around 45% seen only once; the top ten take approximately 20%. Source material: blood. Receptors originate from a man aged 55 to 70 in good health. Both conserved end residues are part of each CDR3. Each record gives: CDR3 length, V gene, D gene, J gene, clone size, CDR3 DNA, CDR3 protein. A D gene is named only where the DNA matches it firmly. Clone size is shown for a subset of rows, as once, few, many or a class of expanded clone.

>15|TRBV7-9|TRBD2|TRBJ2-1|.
TGTGCCAGCAGCTCCATAGCGGGAGCAGACAATGAGCAGTTCTTC
CASSSIAGADNEQFF
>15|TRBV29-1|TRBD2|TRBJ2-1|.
TGCAGCGTTGAAAGCTTAGCGGGGGGGCGTAGTGAGCAGTTCTTC
CSVESLAGGRSEQFF
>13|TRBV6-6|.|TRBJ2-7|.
TGTGCCACCAGCTCCCGGACAGCCTACGAGCAGTACTTC
CATSSRTAYEQYF
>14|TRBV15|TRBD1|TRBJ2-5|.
TGTGCCACCAGCAACAGACAGGGACGAGAGACCCAGTACTTC
CATSNRQGRETQYF
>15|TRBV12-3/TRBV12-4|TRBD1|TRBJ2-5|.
TGTGCCAGCAGCTCCACCGGGACAGGGGTTGGGGAGCAGTACTTC
CASSSTGTGVGEQYF
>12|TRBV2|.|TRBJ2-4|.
TGTGCCAGCATCGCAGGGGAAAACATTCAGTACTTC
CASIAGENIQYF
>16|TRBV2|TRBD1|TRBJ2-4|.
TGTGCCAGCAGGAACCGACAGGGGCTAGCCAAAAACATTCAGTACTTC
CASRNRQGLAKNIQYF
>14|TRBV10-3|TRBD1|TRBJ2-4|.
TGTGCCATCAGCCCCCGGGGACAGGGGACCTCGCAGTACTTC
CAISPRGQGTSQYF
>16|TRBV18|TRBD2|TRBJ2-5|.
TGTGCCAGCTCACCTACCGGGACTAGCGTCGTAGCGACCCAGTACTTC
CASSPTGTSVVATQYF
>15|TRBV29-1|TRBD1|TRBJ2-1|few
TGCAGCGTTGAGAGTGGGACAGGGGGAAGAGGCGAGCAGTTCTTC
CSVESGTGGRGEQFF
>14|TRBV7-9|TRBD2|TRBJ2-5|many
TGTGCCAGCAGCTCCGCGGGACTACAAGAGACCCAGTACTTC
CASSSAGLQETQYF
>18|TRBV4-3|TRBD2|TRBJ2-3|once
TGCGCCAGCAGCCAAGGTGTAGCGGGGGGGCGGTTCACAGATACGCAGTATTTT
CASSQGVAGGRFTDTQYF
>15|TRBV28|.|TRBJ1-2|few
TGTGCCAGCAGTTTAGGGTCTGGGCAGAACTATGGCTACACCTTC
CASSLGSGQNYGYTF
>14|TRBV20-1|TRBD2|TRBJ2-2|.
TGCAGTGCCAGACGGGGGGGGGAGTCCGGGGAGCTGTTTTTT
CSARRGGESGELFF
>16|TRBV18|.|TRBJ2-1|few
TGTGCCAGCTCACCGAACGCGGGGAGCTCCTACAATGAGCAGTTCTTC
CASSPNAGSSYNEQFF
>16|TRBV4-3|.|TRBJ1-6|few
TGCGCCAGCAGCCTAGACGAGGGGGTTCGGGATTCACCCCTCCACTTT
CASSLDEGVRDSPLHF
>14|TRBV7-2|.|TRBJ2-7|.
TGTGCCAGCAGCTCCCTAGCCACGGCCTGCGAGCAGTACTTC
CASSSLATACEQYF